The clone carrying this T cell receptor (beta chain) was counted between two and nine times. The antigen remains unidentified. The data are from a study of cytomegalovirus exposure and HLA in healthy donors. Study information: From HLA-typed donors, an early data release held tens of millions of unique TCRs. Study-wide results and caveats: A few chains tied to CMV proved CMV antigen-specific in vitro.

Germline-derived CDR1 and CDR2 are KGHSH and LQKENI. This CDR3 region has 15 residues. Trimming removed 1 base from V and 7 bases from J, with 14 bases in between. PCR amplification relied on 60 Vbeta primers (plus 13 Jbeta primers). The method was immunoSEQ multiplex PCR; TCRdb's version includes in-frame clones alone and lacks a portion of them. This sample yields about 110,000 clones, of which roughly 68% are seen a single time; roughly 10% belongs to the top ten. The chain has TRBV18 and TRBJ2-1, with a possible D match to TRBD2 (6 bases). The source is a young man in good health and CMV-seropositive. Sample: PBMCs. The CDR3 here is CASSPRRDWQNEQFF. In DNA, the CDR3 is TGTGCCAGCTCACCACGTAGGGACTGGCAGAATGAGCAGTTCTTC.